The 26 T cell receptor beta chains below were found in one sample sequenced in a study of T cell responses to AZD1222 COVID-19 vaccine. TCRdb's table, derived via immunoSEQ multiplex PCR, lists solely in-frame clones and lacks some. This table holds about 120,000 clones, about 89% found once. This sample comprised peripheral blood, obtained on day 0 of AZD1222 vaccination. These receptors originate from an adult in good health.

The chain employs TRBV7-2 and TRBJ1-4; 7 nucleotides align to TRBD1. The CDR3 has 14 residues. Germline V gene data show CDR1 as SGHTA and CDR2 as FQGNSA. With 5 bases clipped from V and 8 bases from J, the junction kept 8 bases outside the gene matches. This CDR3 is CASSPTGYGEKLFF. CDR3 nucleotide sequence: TGTGCCAGCAGCCCGACAGGGTACGGAGAAAAACTGTTTTTT.

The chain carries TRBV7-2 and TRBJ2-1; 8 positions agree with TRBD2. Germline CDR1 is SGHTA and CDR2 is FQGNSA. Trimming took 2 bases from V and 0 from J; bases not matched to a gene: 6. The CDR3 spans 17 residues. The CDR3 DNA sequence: TGTGCCAGCAGCTTACGGGGGGGTAAAAGCTCCTACAATGAGCAGTTCTTC. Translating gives CASSLRGGKSSYNEQFF.

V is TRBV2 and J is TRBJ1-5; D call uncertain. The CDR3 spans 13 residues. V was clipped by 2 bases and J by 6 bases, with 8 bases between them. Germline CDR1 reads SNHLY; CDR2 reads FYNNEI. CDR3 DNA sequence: TGTGCCAGCAGTGAAAGGGAGTTTCAGCCCCAGCATTTT. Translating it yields CASSEREFQPQHF.

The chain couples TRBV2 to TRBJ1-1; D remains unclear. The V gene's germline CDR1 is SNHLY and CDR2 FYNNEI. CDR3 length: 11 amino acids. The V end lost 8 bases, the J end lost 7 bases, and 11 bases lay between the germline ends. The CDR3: CASRGRDEAFF. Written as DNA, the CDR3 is TGTGCCAGCCGTGGGCGGGATGAAGCTTTCTTT. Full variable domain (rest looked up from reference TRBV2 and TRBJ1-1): EPEVTQTPSHQVTQMGQEVILRCVPISNHLYFYWYRQILGQKVEFLVSFYNNEISEKSEIFDDQFSVERPDGSNFTLKIRSTKLEDSAMYFCASRGRDEAFFGQGTRLTVV.

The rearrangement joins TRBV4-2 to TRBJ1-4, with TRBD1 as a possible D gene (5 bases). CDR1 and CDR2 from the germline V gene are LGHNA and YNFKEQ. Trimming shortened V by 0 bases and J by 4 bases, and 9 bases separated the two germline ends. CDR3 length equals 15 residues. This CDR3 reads CASSQDGAGNEKLFF. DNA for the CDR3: TGTGCCAGCAGCCAAGATGGGGCAGGTAATGAAAAACTGTTTTTT.

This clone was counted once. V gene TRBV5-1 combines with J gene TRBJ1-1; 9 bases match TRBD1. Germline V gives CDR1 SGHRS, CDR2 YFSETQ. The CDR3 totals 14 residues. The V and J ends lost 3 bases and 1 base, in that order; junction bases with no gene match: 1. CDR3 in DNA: TGCGCCAGCAGCTCGGGACAGGGGAACACTGAAGCTTTCTTT. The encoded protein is CASSSGQGNTEAFF.

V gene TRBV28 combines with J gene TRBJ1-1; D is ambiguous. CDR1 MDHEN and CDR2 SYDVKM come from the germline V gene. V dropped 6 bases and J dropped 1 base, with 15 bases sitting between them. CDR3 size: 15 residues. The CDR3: CASSPPLRGNTEAFF. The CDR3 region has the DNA TGTGCCAGCAGCCCCCCTTTAAGAGGGAACACTGAAGCTTTCTTT.

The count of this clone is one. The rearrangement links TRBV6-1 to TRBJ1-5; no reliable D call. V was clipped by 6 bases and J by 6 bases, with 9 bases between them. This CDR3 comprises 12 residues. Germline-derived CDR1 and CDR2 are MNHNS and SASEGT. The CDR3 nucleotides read TGTGCCAGCAGCCTTCCAGGTCAGCCCCAGCATTTT. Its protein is CASSLPGQPQHF.

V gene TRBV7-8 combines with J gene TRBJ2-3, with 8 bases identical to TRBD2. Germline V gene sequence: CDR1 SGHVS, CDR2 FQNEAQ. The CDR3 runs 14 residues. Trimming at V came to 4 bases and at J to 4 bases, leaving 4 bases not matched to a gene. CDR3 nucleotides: TGTGCCAGCAGCTCCCCCGGGGGGGCAGATACGCAGTATTTT. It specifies CASSSPGGADTQYF.

The CDR3 here is CASSTMWDRAFF. The CDR3 region has the DNA TGTGCCAGCAGCACTATGTGGGACAGGGCTTTCTTT. V gene TRBV6-2 or TRBV6-3 combines with J gene TRBJ1-1; 8 nucleotides match TRBD1. The CDR3 consists of 12 residues. V was pared by 6 bases and J by 11 bases, with 8 bases of the junction left unmatched. CDR1 is MNHEY and CDR2 is SVGEGT in the germline V gene.

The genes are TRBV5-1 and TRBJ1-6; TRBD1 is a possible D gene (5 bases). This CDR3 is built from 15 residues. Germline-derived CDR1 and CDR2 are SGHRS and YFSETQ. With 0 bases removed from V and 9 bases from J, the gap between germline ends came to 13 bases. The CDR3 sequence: CASSLEGRVASPLHF. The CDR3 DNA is TGCGCCAGCAGCTTGGAGGGGCGCGTGGCTTCACCCCTCCACTTT.

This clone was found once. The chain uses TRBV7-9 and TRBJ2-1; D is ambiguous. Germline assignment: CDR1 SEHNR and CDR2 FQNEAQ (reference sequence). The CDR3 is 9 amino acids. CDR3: CAGSNEQFF. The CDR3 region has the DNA TGTGCGGGGTCCAATGAGCAGTTCTTC.

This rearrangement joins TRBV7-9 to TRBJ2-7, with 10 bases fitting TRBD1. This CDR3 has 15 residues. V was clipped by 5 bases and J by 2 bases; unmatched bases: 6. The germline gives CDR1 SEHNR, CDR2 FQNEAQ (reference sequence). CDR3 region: CASSTGQGLTYEQYF. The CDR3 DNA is TGTGCCAGCAGCACGGGACAGGGGTTGACCTACGAGCAGTACTTC.

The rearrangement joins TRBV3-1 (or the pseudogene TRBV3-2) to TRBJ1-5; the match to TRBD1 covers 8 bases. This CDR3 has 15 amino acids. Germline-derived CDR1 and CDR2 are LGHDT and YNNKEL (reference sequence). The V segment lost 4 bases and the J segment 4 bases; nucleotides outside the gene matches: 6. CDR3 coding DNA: TGTGCCAGCAGCCCAGGGGGCCTGGGAAATCAGCCCCAGCATTTT. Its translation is CASSPGGLGNQPQHF.

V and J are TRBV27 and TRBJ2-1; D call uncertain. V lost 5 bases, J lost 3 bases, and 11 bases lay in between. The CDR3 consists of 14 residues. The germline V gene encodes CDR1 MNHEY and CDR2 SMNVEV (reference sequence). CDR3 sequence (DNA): TGTGCCAGCAGTCCTAGGGCTTTCTACAATGAGCAGTTCTTC. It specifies CASSPRAFYNEQFF.

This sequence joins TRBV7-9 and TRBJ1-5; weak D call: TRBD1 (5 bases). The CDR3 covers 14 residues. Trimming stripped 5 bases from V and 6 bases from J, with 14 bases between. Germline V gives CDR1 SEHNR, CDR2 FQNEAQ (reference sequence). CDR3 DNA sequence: TGTGCCAGCAGCCCCTCGGGGGATAGTCAGCCCCAGCATTTT. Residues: CASSPSGDSQPQHF.

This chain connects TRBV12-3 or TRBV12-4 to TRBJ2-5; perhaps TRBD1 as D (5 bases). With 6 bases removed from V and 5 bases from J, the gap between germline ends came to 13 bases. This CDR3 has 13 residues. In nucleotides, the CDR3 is TGTGCCAGCAGGCGGATGGGGCGGGAGACCCAGTACTTC. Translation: CASRRMGRETQYF.

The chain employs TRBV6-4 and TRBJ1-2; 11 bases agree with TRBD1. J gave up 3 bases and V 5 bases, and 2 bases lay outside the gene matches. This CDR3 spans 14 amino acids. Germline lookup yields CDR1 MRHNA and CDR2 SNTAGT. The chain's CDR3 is CASSRTGGDYGYTF. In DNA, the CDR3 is TGTGCCAGCAGTCGGACAGGGGGCGACTATGGCTACACCTTC.

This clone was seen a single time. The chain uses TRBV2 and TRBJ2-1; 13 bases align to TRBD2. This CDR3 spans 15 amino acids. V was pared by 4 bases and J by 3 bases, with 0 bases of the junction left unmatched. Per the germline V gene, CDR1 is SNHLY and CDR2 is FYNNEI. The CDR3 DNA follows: TGTGCCAGCAGTGGGACTAGCGGGGGCTACAATGAGCAGTTCTTC. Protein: CASSGTSGGYNEQFF.

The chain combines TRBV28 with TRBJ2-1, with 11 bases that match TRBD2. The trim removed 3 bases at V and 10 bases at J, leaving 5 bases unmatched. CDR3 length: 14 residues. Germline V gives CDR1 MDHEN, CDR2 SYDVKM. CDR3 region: CASSLLSGRAEQFF. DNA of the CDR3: TGTGCCAGCAGTTTGCTTAGCGGGAGGGCGGAGCAGTTCTTC.

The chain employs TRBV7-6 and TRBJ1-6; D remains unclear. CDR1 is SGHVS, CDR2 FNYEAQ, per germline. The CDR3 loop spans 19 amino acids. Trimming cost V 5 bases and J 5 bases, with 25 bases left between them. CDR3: CASSPTPIGKVKNNSPLHF. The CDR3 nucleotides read TGTGCCAGCAGCCCCACTCCGATTGGGAAAGTTAAAAATAATTCACCCCTCCACTTT.

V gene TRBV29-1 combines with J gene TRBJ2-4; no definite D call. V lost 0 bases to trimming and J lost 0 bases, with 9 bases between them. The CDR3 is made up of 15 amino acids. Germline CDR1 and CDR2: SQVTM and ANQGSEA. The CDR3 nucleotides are TGCAGCGTTGAAGATCCGAGGACAGCCAAAAACATTCAGTACTTC. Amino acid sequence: CSVEDPRTAKNIQYF.

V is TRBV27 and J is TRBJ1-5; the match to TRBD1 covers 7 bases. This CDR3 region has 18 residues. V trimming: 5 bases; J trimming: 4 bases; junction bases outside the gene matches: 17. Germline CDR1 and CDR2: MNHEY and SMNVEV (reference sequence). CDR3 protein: CASSDLARDRTQNQPQHF. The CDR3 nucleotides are TGTGCCAGCAGTGACTTAGCCCGGGACAGAACCCAAAATCAGCCCCAGCATTTT.

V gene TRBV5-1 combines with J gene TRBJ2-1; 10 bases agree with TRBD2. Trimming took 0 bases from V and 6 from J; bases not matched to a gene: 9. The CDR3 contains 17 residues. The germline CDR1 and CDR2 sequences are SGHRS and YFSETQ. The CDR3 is CASSLANLAGVSNEQFF. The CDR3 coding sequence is TGCGCCAGCAGCTTGGCTAACCTAGCGGGGGTTTCCAATGAGCAGTTCTTC.

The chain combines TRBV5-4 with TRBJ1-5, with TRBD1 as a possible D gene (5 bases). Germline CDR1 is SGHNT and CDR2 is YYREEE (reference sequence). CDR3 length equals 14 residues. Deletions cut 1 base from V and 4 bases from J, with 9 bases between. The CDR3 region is CASSLWGGNQPQHF. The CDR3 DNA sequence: TGTGCCAGCAGCTTGTGGGGGGGAAATCAGCCCCAGCATTTT.

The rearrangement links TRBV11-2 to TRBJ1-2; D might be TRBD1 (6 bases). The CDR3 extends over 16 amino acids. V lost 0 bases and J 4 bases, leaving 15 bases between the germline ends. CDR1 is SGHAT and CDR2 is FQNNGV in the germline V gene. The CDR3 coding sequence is TGTGCCAGCAGCTTAGATCTTCCCCGGACAGTCTATGGCTACACCTTC. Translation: CASSLDLPRTVYGYTF.